Described below is a single T cell receptor beta chain sequence and its context. Antigen: not known. TCRdb re-derived calls from the RT-PCR reads in MiXCR, one entry per CDR3 protein. This repertoire shows about half a million distinct CDR3 sequences, over 9.5% found once; its top ten account for approximately 12%. The sample belongs to a study of response to subunit inactivated influenza vaccine. Findings of the study overall: That few new T cells are recruited by each seasonal influenza vaccination was the authors' suggestion.

Germline lookup yields CDR1 SGHAT and CDR2 FQNNGV. The CDR3 totals 15 residues. Trimming left V 4 bases short and J 9 bases short, with 19 bases between. J is TRBJ2-1 and V is TRBV11-2; a weak D match, TRBD2 (7 bases). The clonotype was recovered from a man aged 45 to 65 who received an inactivated influenza vaccine. The specimen was PBMCs from blood, collected roughly 6 weeks after vaccination. The chain's CDR3 is CASSSQGREKAEQFF. CDR3 nucleotide sequence: TGTGCCAGCAGCTCCCAGGGGAGGGAAAAAGCTGAGCAGTTCTTC.